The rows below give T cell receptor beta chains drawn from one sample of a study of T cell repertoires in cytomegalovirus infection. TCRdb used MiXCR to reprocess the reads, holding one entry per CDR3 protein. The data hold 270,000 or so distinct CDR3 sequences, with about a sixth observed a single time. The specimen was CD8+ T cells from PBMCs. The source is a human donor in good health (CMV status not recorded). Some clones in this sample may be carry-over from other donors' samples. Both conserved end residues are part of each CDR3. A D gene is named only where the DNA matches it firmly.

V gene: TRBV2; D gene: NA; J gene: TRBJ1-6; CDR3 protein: CASSAADSPLHF
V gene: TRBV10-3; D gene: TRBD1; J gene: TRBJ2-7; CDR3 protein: CAISEPGQGAYEQYF
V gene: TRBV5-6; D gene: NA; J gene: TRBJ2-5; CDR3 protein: CASSPAGETQYF
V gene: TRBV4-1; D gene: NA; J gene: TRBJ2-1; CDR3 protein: CASSQALNNEQFF
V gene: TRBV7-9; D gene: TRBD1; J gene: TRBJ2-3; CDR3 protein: CASSYRDRSADTQYF
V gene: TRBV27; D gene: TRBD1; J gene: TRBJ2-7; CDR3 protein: CASSPDRGLYEQYF
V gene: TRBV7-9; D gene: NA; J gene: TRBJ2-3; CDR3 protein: CASSFPLLAASTDTQYF
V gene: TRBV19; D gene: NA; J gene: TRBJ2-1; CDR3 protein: CASSISHGVNEQFF
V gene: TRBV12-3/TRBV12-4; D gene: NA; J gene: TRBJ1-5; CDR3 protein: CASSLRGNQPQHF
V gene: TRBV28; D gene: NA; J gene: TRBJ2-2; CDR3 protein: CASSRRANTGELFF
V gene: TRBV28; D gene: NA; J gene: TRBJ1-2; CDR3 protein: CASSPYSGVYGYTF
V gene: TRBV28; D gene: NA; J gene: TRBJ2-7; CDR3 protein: CASSHLERALGYEQYF
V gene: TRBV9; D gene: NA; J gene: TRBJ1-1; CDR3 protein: CASSPGTSHGAFF
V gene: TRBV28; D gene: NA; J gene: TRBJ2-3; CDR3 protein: CASSLPGAGTQYF
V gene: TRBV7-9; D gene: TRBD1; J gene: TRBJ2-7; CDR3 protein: CASSTTGLPEYEQYF
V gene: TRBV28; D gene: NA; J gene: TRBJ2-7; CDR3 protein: CASSFRQVSYEQYF
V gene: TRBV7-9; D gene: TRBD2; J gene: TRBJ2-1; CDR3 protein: CASSPGTMYNEQFF
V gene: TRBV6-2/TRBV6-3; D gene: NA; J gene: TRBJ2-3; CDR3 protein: CASSYISVADTQYF
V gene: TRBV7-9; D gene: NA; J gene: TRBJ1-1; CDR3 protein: CASGRMNTEAFF
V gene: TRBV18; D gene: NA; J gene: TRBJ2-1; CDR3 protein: CASSPPRAPQGIALYNEQFF
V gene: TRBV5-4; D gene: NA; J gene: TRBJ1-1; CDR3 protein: CASSFPGHKKGDTEAFF
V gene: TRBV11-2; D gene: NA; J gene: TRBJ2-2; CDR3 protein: CASSYRQSVGTGELFF
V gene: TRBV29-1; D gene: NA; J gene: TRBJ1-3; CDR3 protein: CSVEGHSGNTIYF
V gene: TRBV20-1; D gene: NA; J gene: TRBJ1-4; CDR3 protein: CSAPQRWSGGLFF
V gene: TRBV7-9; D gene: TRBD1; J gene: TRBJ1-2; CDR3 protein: CASSRGTDYTYGYTF
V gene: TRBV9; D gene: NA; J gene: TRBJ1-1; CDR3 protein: CASSVGGAGIGTEAFF
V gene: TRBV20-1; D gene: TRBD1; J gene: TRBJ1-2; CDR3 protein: CSALDRGLYGYTF
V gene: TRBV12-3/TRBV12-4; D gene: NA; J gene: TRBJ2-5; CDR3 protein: CASSSTGSETQYF
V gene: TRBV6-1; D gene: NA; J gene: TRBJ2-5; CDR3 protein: CASAPGLDQETQYF
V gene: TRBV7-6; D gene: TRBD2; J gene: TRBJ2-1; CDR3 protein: CASSLHPGSGGYNEQFF
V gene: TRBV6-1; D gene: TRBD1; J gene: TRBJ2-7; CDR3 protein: CASSLLRDRGIYEQYF
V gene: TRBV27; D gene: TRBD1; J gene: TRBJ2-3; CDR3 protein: CATSRGQGFTDTQYF
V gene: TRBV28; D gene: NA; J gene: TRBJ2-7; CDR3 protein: CASSLSAETYEQYF
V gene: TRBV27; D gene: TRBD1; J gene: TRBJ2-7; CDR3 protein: CASSTRQGSSYEQYF
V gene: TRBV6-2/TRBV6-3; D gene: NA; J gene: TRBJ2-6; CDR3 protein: CASSFPHSGANVLTF
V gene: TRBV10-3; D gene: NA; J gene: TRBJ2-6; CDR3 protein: CAIRADRHGSGANVLTF
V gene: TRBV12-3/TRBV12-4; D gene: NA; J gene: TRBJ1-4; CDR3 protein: CASSSPKATNEKLFF
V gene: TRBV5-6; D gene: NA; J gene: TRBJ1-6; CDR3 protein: CASSLRNSYNSPLHF
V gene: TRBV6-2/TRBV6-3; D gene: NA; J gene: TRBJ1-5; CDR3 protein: CASSYWRDQPQHF
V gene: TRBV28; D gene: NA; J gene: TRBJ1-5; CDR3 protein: CASLRENQPQHF
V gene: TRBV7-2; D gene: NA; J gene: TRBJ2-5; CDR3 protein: CASSLSRSSYREETQYF
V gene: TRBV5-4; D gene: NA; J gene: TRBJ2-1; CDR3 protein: CASSSGLDEQFF
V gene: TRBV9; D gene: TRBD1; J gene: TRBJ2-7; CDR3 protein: CASSPGTASEQYF
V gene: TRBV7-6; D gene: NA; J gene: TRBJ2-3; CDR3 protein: CASSPRAGTDTSTDTQYF
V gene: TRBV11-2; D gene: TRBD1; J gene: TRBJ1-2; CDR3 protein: CASSSAGTGGFYGYTF
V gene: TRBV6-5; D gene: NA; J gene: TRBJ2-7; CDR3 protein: CASSYSLLGDGGNEQYF
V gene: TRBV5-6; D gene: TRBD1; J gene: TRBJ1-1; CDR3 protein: CASSLSGQGFNVNTEAFF
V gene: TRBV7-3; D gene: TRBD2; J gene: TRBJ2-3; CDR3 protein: CASSSAPTSGGMDTQYF
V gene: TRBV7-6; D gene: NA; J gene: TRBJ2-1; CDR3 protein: CASSLFGRDSYNEQFF
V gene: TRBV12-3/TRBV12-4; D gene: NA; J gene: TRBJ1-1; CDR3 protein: CASTQGTPQAFF
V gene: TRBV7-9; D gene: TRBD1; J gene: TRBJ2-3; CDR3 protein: CASRLDRASFTDTQYF
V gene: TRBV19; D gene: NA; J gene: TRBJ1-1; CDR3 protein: CASSISPNTEAFF
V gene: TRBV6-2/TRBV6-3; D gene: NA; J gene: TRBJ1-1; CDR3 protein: CASSYGGNAEAFF